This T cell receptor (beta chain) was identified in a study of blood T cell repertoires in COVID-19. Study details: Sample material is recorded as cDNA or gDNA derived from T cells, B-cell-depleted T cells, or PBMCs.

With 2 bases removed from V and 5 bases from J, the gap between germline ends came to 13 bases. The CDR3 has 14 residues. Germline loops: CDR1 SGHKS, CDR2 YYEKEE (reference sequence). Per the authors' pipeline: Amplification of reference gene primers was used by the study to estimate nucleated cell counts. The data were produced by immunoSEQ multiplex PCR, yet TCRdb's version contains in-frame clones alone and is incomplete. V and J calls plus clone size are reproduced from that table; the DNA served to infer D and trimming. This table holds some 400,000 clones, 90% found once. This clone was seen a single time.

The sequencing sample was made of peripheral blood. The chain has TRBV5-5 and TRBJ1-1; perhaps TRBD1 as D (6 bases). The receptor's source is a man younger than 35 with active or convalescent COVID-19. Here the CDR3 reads CASSLNPGVTEAFF. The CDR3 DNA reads TGTGCCAGCAGCTTAAACCCAGGGGTTACTGAAGCTTTCTTT.